A single sample gave rise to the 8 T cell receptor beta chains below, sequenced in a study of T cells in Graves' hyperthyroidism and ophthalmopathy. Amplification targeted TCR beta CDR3 regions from RNA transcripts. An initial round of RT-PCR targeting the TCR CDR3 relied on the HTBI primer set. TCRdb re-called the multiplex PCR reads through MiXCR, storing one row per CDR3 protein. Of under 350,000 distinct CDR3 sequences listed, 10% to 15% are singletons. Material for sequencing was blood. These TCRs come from a woman aged 25 to 39 with Graves' hyperthyroidism that later progressed to Graves' ophthalmopathy.

The chain couples TRBV13 to TRBJ1-1; D is possibly TRBD1 (5 bases). V was pared by 3 bases and J by 1 base, with 9 bases between. Germline V gives CDR1 PRHDT, CDR2 FYEKMQ (reference sequence). The CDR3 runs 14 residues. The CDR3 reads CASSFRERNTEAFF. The CDR3 coding sequence is TGTGCCAGCAGCTTCAGGGAGCGGAACACTGAAGCTTTCTTT.

A few counts support this clonotype. The genes are TRBV5-5 and TRBJ1-1, with D hard to call. Looked up from germline, CDR1 is SGHKS and CDR2 is YYEKEE (reference sequence). Between the trimmed V and J ends, which lost 2 bases and 1 base, there was a span of 9 bases. This CDR3 spans 14 amino acids. CDR3 sequence reads: CASSFNRWNTEAFF. The CDR3 bases are TGTGCCAGCAGCTTTAACAGATGGAACACTGAAGCTTTCTTT.

This clonotype was observed many times. The CDR3 here is CSARDRQGFEAFF. DNA of the CDR3: TGCAGTGCTAGAGATCGGCAGGGCTTTGAAGCTTTCTTT. This chain links TRBV20-1 with TRBJ1-1, with D perhaps matching TRBD1 (5 bases). The CDR3 length is 13 residues. V was clipped by 0 bases and J by 7 bases, with 12 bases between them. Germline V gene data show CDR1 as DFQATT and CDR2 as SNEGSKA (reference sequence).

This clonotype was picked up many times. The chain is built from TRBV29-1 and TRBJ1-1, with D hard to call. The CDR3 length is 13 residues. Germline V gene lookup returns CDR1 SQVTM and CDR2 ANQGSEA. The V and J ends lost 1 base and 3 bases respectively, with 9 bases between them. The CDR3 spells CSVEGSTDTEAFF. The CDR3 DNA reads TGCAGCGTTGAAGGCTCGACGGACACTGAAGCTTTCTTT.

This clonotype was seen at least ten times. The CDR3 loop reads CSARDRAKRGNEQFF. In DNA form, the CDR3 reads TGCAGTGCTAGAGATCGAGCTAAACGGGGCAATGAGCAGTTCTTC. The chain combines TRBV20-1 with TRBJ2-1; weak D call: TRBD2 (5 bases). The CDR3 has 15 amino acids. Germline V gives CDR1 DFQATT, CDR2 SNEGSKA (reference sequence). Trimming took 0 bases from V and 6 from J, leaving 15 bases between them.

This clonotype was recorded at least ten times. This sequence joins TRBV24-1 and TRBJ2-2; 7 positions match TRBD2. V was pared by 7 bases and J by 0 bases, with 4 bases of the junction left unmatched. The CDR3 is 15 amino acids. Germline CDR1 KGHDR, CDR2 SFDVKD. CDR3 in DNA: TGTGCCACCAGGGAGGGAGGGTCGAACACCGGGGAGCTGTTTTTT. This gives the protein CATREGGSNTGELFF.

This clonotype appeared a few times. This may stem from a read error, because a much larger clone lies one nucleotide away. This chain connects TRBV24-1 to TRBJ2-1; perhaps TRBD1 as D (6 bases). The germline gives CDR1 KGHDR, CDR2 SFDVKD. The CDR3 is 15 amino acids. For the CDR3, the DNA is TGTGCCGCCAGTGATTTCGGGACGGTAGGGGGTGAGCAGTTCTTC. It specifies CAASDFGTVGGEQFF.

In its sample, this clonotype was seen many times. V gene TRBV20-1 combines with J gene TRBJ1-2; possible D gene TRBD1, 5 bases. Trimming cost V 1 base and J 7 bases, with 16 bases left between them. The CDR3 sequence is 14 residues long. Germline V gene lookup returns CDR1 DFQATT and CDR2 SNEGSKA (reference sequence). Here the CDR3 reads CSARVEGRVSGYTF. The CDR3 DNA sequence: TGCAGTGCTAGAGTGGAGGGGAGAGTTTCTGGCTACACCTTC.